This T cell receptor beta chain was identified in a study of OX40 agonist ivuxolimab in advanced cancers. Findings and caveats of the study: Expanded peripheral T-cell antigen specificity went undetermined.

Profiled with immunoSEQ multiplex PCR; TCRdb holds only in-frame clones, not every one. The data show around 41,000 clones, approximately 90% seen once. A note on this clone: Its antigen is not known.

Losses at the gene ends were 0 bases for V and 5 bases for J; bases not matched to a gene: 5. The CDR3 runs to 15 residues. Germline values: CDR1 MGHRA, CDR2 YSYEKL. This clonotype was sampled from an adult with an advanced solid tumor such as melanoma, head and neck, liver or kidney cancer. The J gene is TRBJ2-3, the V gene TRBV4-1; 7 positions agree with TRBD2. Sequenced here: CD4+ or CD8+ T cells sorted from blood, sampled in a trial of the OX40 agonist ivuxolimab. CDR3 nucleotides: TGCGCCAGCAGCCAAGATCCACTAGCGATAGATACGCAGTATTTT. Residues: CASSQDPLAIDTQYF.